This T cell receptor (beta chain) was identified during a study of vaccination and CD4 T cells after COVID-19. Study-level information: Overlapping spike peptides served as the stimulus for the cells. These peptides came from SARS-CoV-2 and from the common cold coronaviruses HCoV-NL63, HCoV-OC43 and HCoV-229E. Study-level findings and limits: Spike mono-reactive status applied to 304 of 307 vaccine-specific clones in convalescent patients.

Trimming stripped 0 bases from V and 3 bases from J, with 9 bases between. The CDR3 runs 15 residues. The germline gives CDR1 SGHAT, CDR2 FQNNGV. The study sequenced cultured CD4+ T cell DNA using the Oncomine TCR Beta short-read assay. In TCRdb, the PCR reads were re-called with MiXCR into one record per CDR3 protein. Among about 5,400 distinct CDR3 sequences listed, roughly a third were seen once. Treatment indicated: roughly 10-day PBMC culture with coronavirus spike peptide pools or control peptides (ViraFEST assay). One should note that the unexposed donor's CD4+ T cells were collected before the COVID-19 pandemic (2011-2018). There are a few counts of this clonotype. As yet, its antigen is unknown.

The chain has TRBV11-2 and TRBJ1-5; a possible D gene is TRBD1 (5 bases). Sequencing was carried out using CD4+ T cells from blood, cultured in vitro. The sequence was obtained from a human donor in good health. CDR3 sequence: CASSLDRGANQPQHF. The DNA for the CDR3 is TGTGCCAGCAGCTTAGATCGAGGGGCCAATCAGCCCCAGCATTTT.